These 3 T cell receptor beta chains originate from one sample sequenced in a study of tumor and adjacent non-tumor tissue in lung cancer. The library came from three nested PCR rounds adapted from ARM-PCR protocols. One entry per CDR3 protein, called by TCRdb with MiXCR from the multiplex PCR reads. The sample carries 50,000 to 70,000 distinct CDR3 sequences, about 61% recorded once. The template was RNA from unsorted bulk tissue. Distant lung tissue was collected more than 3 cm away from the tumor edge. Material: distant non-tumor lung tissue. These receptor sequences come from a man aged 70-80 years with non-small cell lung cancer.

Points on this clonotype: A much larger clone lies a single base off, so this may be a read error. The chain is built from TRBV6-1 and TRBJ1-5; D unclear. The CDR3 runs to 14 residues. Germline CDR1 and CDR2: MNHNS and SASEGT. V lost 4 bases and J lost 5, with 12 bases in between. The CDR3 coding sequence is TGTGCCAGCAGTGTGTTGGGCGACGATCAGCCCCAGCATTTT. This gives the protein CASSVLGDDQPQHF.

The chain uses TRBV5-1 and TRBJ1-2; a possible D gene is TRBD1 (6 bases). This CDR3 contains 14 residues. The germline gives CDR1 SGHRS, CDR2 YFSETQ. V shed 5 bases and J shed 1 base, with 12 bases lying between them. The CDR3 protein is CASRLEQGNYGYTF. The DNA for the CDR3 is TGCGCCAGCAGACTCGAACAGGGTAACTATGGCTACACCTTC.

The gene calls are TRBV6-4 and TRBJ2-1; D is uncertain. Trimming took 6 bases from V and 8 from J, leaving 14 bases between them. The CDR3 extends over 13 amino acids. Per germline, CDR1 MRHNA and CDR2 SNTAGT. CDR3 residues: CASRKTDHDEQFF. The CDR3 DNA sequence: TGTGCCAGCAGGAAGACTGACCACGATGAGCAGTTCTTC.